This TCR beta chain was sequenced during a study of regulatory dendritic cells for organ transplantation. Findings of the study overall: Naive T cells showed high diversity, memory cells less, memory CD8+ least.

Method: immunoSEQ multiplex PCR; TCRdb's copy keeps in-frame clones and lacks some. The table includes approximately 18,000 clones, around 80% detected once. This clone appeared a few times. Its antigen is as yet unknown. Sorted subsets were CFSE-labeled and cultured approximately 5 days with allogeneic dendritic cells. J lost 3 bases, V lost 1 base, and 5 bases had no gene match. The CDR3 contains 17 residues. Germline CDR1 reads LGHNA; CDR2 reads YSLEER. This sequence was found in a human donor in good health. Input material: memory CD4+ T cells from blood cultured with regulatory dendritic cells. The sample's subset: CD45RO+ memory T cells. The rearrangement joins TRBV4-3 to TRBJ2-3; 12 nucleotides align to TRBD2. In DNA form, the CDR3 reads TGCGCCAGCAGCCAAGCTCTAGCGGGGGGGACGACAGATACGCAGTATTTT. Protein: CASSQALAGGTTDTQYF.